This T cell receptor (beta chain) was sequenced in a study of Tregs in tolerant kidney transplant recipients. In the case of this clone: What it binds is unknown.

CDR1 is SGDLS and CDR2 is YYNGEE in the germline V gene. V lost 0 bases to trimming and J lost 1 base, with 4 bases between them. This CDR3 is built from 13 residues. Measured with immunoSEQ multiplex PCR; TCRdb has only the in-frame clones, and not every one. The data show tens of thousands of clones, nearly 97% seen once. Sequences were obtained from Tregs from blood cultured with allogeneic cells. This receptor was taken from a human donor in good health. The genes are TRBV9 and TRBJ1-1; D is unclear. The CDR3 nucleotides are TGTGCCAGCAGCGTAGACAGGAACACTGAAGCTTTCTTT. As protein: CASSVDRNTEAFF.